The rows below give T cell receptor beta chains drawn from one sample of a study of Graves' ophthalmopathy and Graves' hyperthyroidism. MiXCR, applied by TCRdb to the multiplex PCR reads, yields one record per CDR3 protein. The data contain about 370,000 distinct CDR3 sequences, approximately 18% of them seen just once; the ten biggest clones take up 2.4%. Sequenced input: peripheral blood. These receptors originate from an adult woman with stable Graves' hyperthyroidism. Each CDR3 is given with its conserved first and last residue. D genes are given only for firm matches. The size of a clone is reported for some rows only, either as once, few or many, or as a class for expanded clones.

TRBV11-2	-	many	TRBJ2-7	TGTGCCAGCAGCTTAGAATTGATAGTCAGCTCCTACGAGCAGTACTTC	CASSLELIVSSYEQYF
TRBV7-3	-	many	TRBJ2-5	TGTGCCAGCAGCCTAGGAGGGAGAGCGCAAGAGACCCAGTACTTC	CASSLGGRAQETQYF
TRBV2	-	few	TRBJ2-5	TGTGCCAGCAGTCTCCTAGAGACCAAGTACTTC	CASSLLETKYF
TRBV6-1	-	many	TRBJ2-5	TGTGCCAGCAGTGAGCAACAGGAAGGGGGAGAGACCCAGTACTTC	CASSEQQEGGETQYF
TRBV19	TRBD1	many	TRBJ1-5	TGTGCCAGTAGGGGAGGACAGGTCAATCAGCCCCAGCATTTT	CASRGGQVNQPQHF
TRBV29-1	-	many	TRBJ1-2	TGCAGCGTTGAAGAGCTGGGGGGACACTATGGCTACACCTTC	CSVEELGGHYGYTF
TRBV7-8	TRBD2	few	TRBJ2-4	TGTGCCAGCAGCTCCCGCCCAGGACTAGCGGGATTCTCAGGCAAAAACATTCAGTACTTC	CASSSRPGLAGFSGKNIQYF
TRBV6-5	-	many	TRBJ2-2	TGTGCCAGCAGTTACTCGAGCCCCCCGCGTTCGGGGGAGCTGTTTTTT	CASSYSSPPRSGELFF
TRBV28	TRBD1	many	TRBJ1-1	TGTGCCAGCAGCGCCGCGACAGGGGGCAAAGAAGTAGCTTTCTTT	CASSAATGGKEVAFF
TRBV20-1	-	many	TRBJ2-4	TGCAGTGCTAGAGTCAGGGTAAACATTCAGTACTTC	CSARVRVNIQYF
TRBV6-5	TRBD2	-	TRBJ2-7	TGTGCCAGCAGTCACCAGTCGGGGGGCTCCTACGAGCAGTACTTC	CASSHQSGGSYEQYF
TRBV6-2/TRBV6-3	-	many	TRBJ2-2	TGTGCCAGCAGTTACGGGGGCCGGGAGCTGTTTTTT	CASSYGGRELFF
TRBV20-1	TRBD2	many	TRBJ2-5	TGCAGTGCTAGAGATCAGGGACTAGCGGGGGGAGAGACCCAGTACTTC	CSARDQGLAGGETQYF
TRBV10-3	-	many	TRBJ1-5	TGTGCCATCAGTGGCGGAAGGGGGGATCAGCCCCAGCATTTT	CAISGGRGDQPQHF
TRBV7-9	-	many	TRBJ1-3	TGTGCCAGCAGCTTAGGCCGCGCGGGGTCTGGAAACACCATATATTTT	CASSLGRAGSGNTIYF
TRBV7-9	TRBD1	-	TRBJ2-3	TGTGCCAGCCACGGGACAGCACACACAGATACGCAGTATTTT	CASHGTAHTDTQYF
TRBV6-1	-	many	TRBJ2-7	TGTGCCAGCAGTGACTGGTACGAGCAGTACTTC	CASSDWYEQYF
TRBV19	-	few	TRBJ2-2	TGTGCCAGTAGTATGTCGCGGAACACCGGGGAGCTGTTTTTT	CASSMSRNTGELFF
TRBV19	-	once	TRBJ1-5	TGTGCCAGTATTTCGGGGGGCGAGGAACTTCAGCCCCAGCATTTT	CASISGGEELQPQHF
TRBV11-2	-	many	TRBJ1-1	TGTGCCAGCAGCTTAGTTAACCCTTATGAAGCTTTCTTT	CASSLVNPYEAFF
TRBV11-2	-	many	TRBJ2-7	TGTGCCAGCAGCTTGGAGAGGGGTAGCTCCTACGAGCAGTACTTC	CASSLERGSSYEQYF
TRBV5-1	-	many	TRBJ2-2	TGCGCCAGCAGCCCTGATCCTCCTCAACTTCACACCGGGGAGCTGTTTTTT	CASSPDPPQLHTGELFF
TRBV7-8	TRBD1	many	TRBJ2-7	TGTGCCAGCAGCTACGACGGACAGGACGCCTACGAGCAGTACTTC	CASSYDGQDAYEQYF
TRBV27	-	few	TRBJ2-2	TGTGCCAGCAGTTGGACGGGCGTCCCGGAGACCGGGGAGCTGTTTTTT	CASSWTGVPETGELFF
TRBV12-5	TRBD2	few	TRBJ2-5	TGTGCTAGTGGTCCGGGGGGACTAGCACAAACCTCGGGCCAAGAGACCCAGTACTTC	CASGPGGLAQTSGQETQYF
TRBV7-3	-	many	TRBJ2-6	TGTGCCAGCAGCTTAGCCATTGGGGCCAACGTCCTGACTTTC	CASSLAIGANVLTF
TRBV6-5	-	many	TRBJ1-5	TGTGCCAGCAGTTACATAAGGGGCAATCAATATCAGCCCCAGCATTTT	CASSYIRGNQYQPQHF
TRBV5-1	TRBD1	many	TRBJ1-2	TGCGCCAGTACAGGGGCGGGCGGCTACACCTTC	CASTGAGGYTF
TRBV25-1	-	many	TRBJ2-5	TGTGCCAGCAGTGGAGATGTGGAGACATACCAAGAGACCCAGTACTTC	CASSGDVETYQETQYF
TRBV12-3/TRBV12-4	TRBD2	-	TRBJ2-1	TGTGCCAGCAGTCCTGGACTAGCGGAAAACAATGAGCAGTTCTTC	CASSPGLAENNEQFF
TRBV2	-	-	TRBJ1-6	TGTGCCAGCAGTGGCAGGGACTCCGCCAGTTCACCCCTCCACTTT	CASSGRDSASSPLHF
TRBV18	TRBD1	-	TRBJ1-5	TGTGCCAGCTCAGCCCGGGGACAGGGGTTTAATCAGCCCCAGCATTTT	CASSARGQGFNQPQHF
TRBV18	TRBD2	many	TRBJ2-7	TGTGCCAGCTCACCACTGGCTAGCGGGACCCTCTACGAGCAGTACTTC	CASSPLASGTLYEQYF
TRBV7-6	-	many	TRBJ1-1	TGTGCCAGCAGCTTACAGGCCCGGAGCACTGAAGCTTTCTTT	CASSLQARSTEAFF
TRBV20-1	TRBD1	-	TRBJ2-7	TGCAGTGCCGGGGACAGTTCCTACGAGCAGTGCTTC	CSAGDSSYEQCF
TRBV7-9	-	many	TRBJ2-7	TGTGCCAGCAACGTGGGGTACGAGCAGTACTTC	CASNVGYEQYF
TRBV6-5	-	many	TRBJ2-7	TGTGCCAGCAGTTACTATCCCGTGGGGGTGGCCTACGAGCAGTACTTC	CASSYYPVGVAYEQYF